This T cell receptor (beta chain) came from a study of T-cell memory formation after mild COVID-19. Germline V CDR1 and CDR2: LGHNA, YSLEER. CDR3 length: 16 amino acids. V lost 4 bases to trimming and J lost 9 bases; unmatched junction nucleotides: 13. Study-level findings and limits: A balance of CD4 and CD8 characterized clones contracting day 15 to 85, whereas later expanders leaned CD4+.

As for this clonotype: No antigen is known for it.

Researchers used 5'RACE with constant-segment primers to make TCR alpha and TCR beta cDNA libraries that carry sample barcodes and UMIs. TCRdb ran MiXCR on the 5' RACE reads and lists one entry per CDR3 protein. Here the sample spans over 300,000 distinct CDR3 sequences, 20% to 25% being singletons. The receptor comes from a man younger than 35 who had mild COVID-19 (a few samples of this study predate the infection). Cell type and time point are not known. The rearrangement links TRBV4-3 to TRBJ2-1; 9 nucleotides agree with TRBD2. Sequenced material: PBMCs or a T cell subset sorted from them (not recorded which). The CDR3 is CASSLRAGGPSAEQFF. For the CDR3, the DNA is TGCGCCAGCAGCCTCAGGGCGGGGGGGCCTTCAGCTGAGCAGTTCTTC.